A single sample gave rise to the 26 T cell receptor beta chains below, sequenced in a study of cytomegalovirus exposure and HLA in healthy donors. PCR was performed using 60 Vbeta and 13 Jbeta primers. Profiled with immunoSEQ multiplex PCR; TCRdb holds only in-frame clones, not every one. The sample records approximately 170,000 clones, approximately 65% being singletons. Input material: PBMCs. The receptors originated from a man aged 35 to 55 in good health and CMV-seronegative.

This clone was detected a few times. The CDR3 bases are TGTGCCAGCAGCGTAGGAGGACAGAAAGAGACCCAGTACTTC. It translates to CASSVGGQKETQYF. This chain connects TRBV9 to TRBJ2-5; D is possibly TRBD1 (6 bases). The CDR3 covers 14 residues. Trimming stripped 0 bases from V and 3 bases from J, with 9 bases between. Germline loops: CDR1 SGDLS, CDR2 YYNGEE.

The chain is built from TRBV18 and TRBJ2-2, with a weak D call TRBD1 (5 bases). The CDR3 totals 15 residues. Germline loops: CDR1 KGHSH, CDR2 LQKENI. The V end was cut by 3 bases, the J end by 1 base, with 9 bases between. In DNA, the CDR3 is TGTGCCAGCTCACCTGGCGGACAGAACACCGGGGAGCTGTTTTTT. Encoded protein: CASSPGGQNTGELFF.

The rearrangement links TRBV5-1 to TRBJ2-2, with TRBD2 matching over 12 bases. V was clipped by 1 base and J by 5 bases; unmatched bases: 9. The CDR3 is made up of 18 amino acids. Per germline, CDR1 SGHRS and CDR2 YFSETQ. This CDR3 reads CASSLIPSGGAWTGELFF. CDR3 nucleotide sequence: TGCGCCAGCAGCTTGATCCCTAGCGGGGGGGCATGGACCGGGGAGCTGTTTTTT. Drawing the rest from reference TRBV5-1 and TRBJ2-2, the complete variable domain is KAGVTQTPRYLIKTRGQQVTLSCSPISGHRSVSWYQQTPGQGLQFLFEYFSETQRNKGNFPGRFSGRQFSNSRSEMNVSTLELGDSALYLCASSLIPSGGAWTGELFFGEGSRLTVL.

The chain employs TRBV4-1 and TRBJ2-1; 10 positions match TRBD2. Per the germline V gene, CDR1 is MGHRA and CDR2 is YSYEKL. Trimming at V came to 4 bases and at J to 4 bases, leaving 7 bases not matched to a gene. CDR3 length equals 16 residues. The CDR3 nucleotides are TGCGCCAGCAGCCCAAATAGCGGGGGGCAGTACAATGAGCAGTTCTTC. Translation: CASSPNSGGQYNEQFF.

The gene calls are TRBV5-1 and TRBJ2-7; 7 nucleotides match TRBD2. Germline lookup yields CDR1 SGHRS and CDR2 YFSETQ. This CDR3 comprises 14 residues. J lost 4 bases, V lost 3 bases, and 7 bases had no gene match. The CDR3 region is CASSWEGLVYEQYF. The CDR3 bases are TGCGCCAGCAGCTGGGAGGGGTTAGTTTACGAGCAGTACTTC.

The chain has TRBV11-2 and TRBJ1-3; D may be TRBD1 (6 bases). The germline gives CDR1 SGHAT, CDR2 FQNNGV. The V end was cut by 4 bases, the J end by 4 bases, with 11 bases between. CDR3 size: 14 residues. The CDR3 sequence: CASSWDNYGNTIYF. As DNA, the CDR3 is TGTGCCAGCAGCTGGGACAACTACGGAAACACCATATATTTT.

The gene calls are TRBV29-1 and TRBJ2-1; TRBD2 matches 12 bases. Germline lookup yields CDR1 SQVTM and CDR2 ANQGSEA. This CDR3 contains 15 residues. Germline trimming cut 0 bases from V and 6 bases from J; bases unmatched to any gene: 3. The CDR3 loop reads CSVEDRTSGINEQFF. Here the CDR3 DNA reads TGCAGCGTTGAAGATCGGACTAGCGGGATCAATGAGCAGTTCTTC.

The chain carries TRBV7-9 and TRBJ2-7; D ambiguous. V shed 4 bases and J shed 7 bases, with 11 bases lying between them. CDR1 SEHNR and CDR2 FQNEAQ come from the germline V gene (reference sequence). The CDR3 length is 12 residues. CDR3 amino acids: CASSSYRLEQYF. In DNA form, the CDR3 reads TGTGCCAGCAGCTCCTATCGCCTAGAGCAGTACTTC.

With respect to this clone: Other DNA variants within this sample encode the same CDR3. The rearrangement joins TRBV19 to TRBJ2-5; TRBD1 might be the D (5 bases). In germline, CDR1 is LNHDA, CDR2 SQIVND (reference sequence). Trimming removed 3 bases from V and 1 base from J, with 9 bases in between. This CDR3 contains 14 residues. For the CDR3, the DNA is TGTGCCAGTAGTATCAATAGGGGCCAAGAGACCCAGTACTTC. Its translation: CASSINRGQETQYF.

The CDR3, as DNA: TGTGCCAGCAGTGCGGCGGACAGCTCCTACGAGCAGTACTTC. As protein: CASSAADSSYEQYF. The V call is TRBV27, the J call TRBJ2-7, with D tentatively TRBD1 (6 bases). V shed 5 bases and J shed 0 bases, with 11 bases lying between them. The CDR3 loop spans 14 amino acids. CDR1 is MNHEY and CDR2 is SMNVEV in the germline V gene (reference sequence).

This clone was counted between two and nine times. The chain joins TRBV11-2 to TRBJ2-5; 10 bases map to TRBD2. The J call may be wrong; the DNA end is better matched by TRBJ2-7. Per germline, CDR1 SGHAT and CDR2 FQNNGV. This CDR3 has 13 amino acids. CDR3 sequence reads: CASGVAGGYEQYF. The CDR3 DNA is TGTGCCAGCGGTGTAGCGGGGGGTTACGAGCAGTACTTC.

The V call is TRBV4-2, the J call TRBJ1-1; D ambiguous. Per the germline V gene, CDR1 is LGHNA and CDR2 is YNFKEQ. V was pared by 1 base and J by 11 bases, with 8 bases between. This CDR3 region has 11 residues. The CDR3 loop reads CASSQGGYAFF. The DNA for the CDR3 is TGTGCCAGCAGCCAAGGAGGCTACGCTTTCTTT.

This clone was found a few times. The V call is TRBV2, the J call TRBJ2-2, with 7 bases matching TRBD2. Trimming at V came to 5 bases and at J to 4 bases, leaving 13 bases not matched to a gene. Germline-derived CDR1 and CDR2 are SNHLY and FYNNEI. CDR3 size: 17 residues. CDR3 amino acids: CASSPGLPSRGTGELFF. The CDR3 DNA is TGTGCCAGCAGTCCGGGACTACCGAGCCGGGGCACCGGGGAGCTGTTTTTT.

The rearrangement links TRBV19 to TRBJ1-2; D call uncertain. Trimming cost V 2 bases and J 7 bases, with 11 bases left between them. From germline, CDR1 is LNHDA and CDR2 SQIVND (reference sequence). This CDR3 is 13 amino acids long. CDR3 sequence reads: CASSIRQDTGYTF. Written as DNA, the CDR3 is TGTGCCAGTAGTATAAGGCAAGACACTGGCTACACCTTC.

This clone was seen a few times. The V and J genes are TRBV28 and TRBJ2-2; D remains unclear. Germline-derived CDR1 and CDR2 are MDHEN and SYDVKM. The CDR3 is 13 amino acids. Trimming cost V 5 bases and J 3 bases, with 7 bases left between them. The CDR3, as DNA: TGTGCCAGCAGTCCCCCCGACACCGGGGAGCTGTTTTTT. Its protein product is CASSPPDTGELFF. The entire variable domain, with the rest obtained from reference TRBV28 and TRBJ2-2, is as follows: DVKVTQSSRYLVKRTGEKVFLECVQDMDHENMFWYRQDPGLGLRLIYFSYDVKMKEKGDIPEGYSVSREKKERFSLILESASTNQTSMYLCASSPPDTGELFFGEGSRLTVL.

The rearrangement uses TRBV5-1 and TRBJ2-1; 8 nucleotides align to TRBD2. The CDR3 runs to 14 residues. The V segment lost 4 bases and the J segment 6 bases; nucleotides outside the gene matches: 6. Germline V gives CDR1 SGHRS, CDR2 YFSETQ. CDR3 in amino acids: CASSRRAGGNEQFF. CDR3 nucleotides: TGCGCCAGCAGCCGGAGGGCGGGGGGCAATGAGCAGTTCTTC.

This clone appeared a few times. The J gene is TRBJ1-2, the V gene TRBV5-1, with a weak D call TRBD1 (5 bases). The V end was cut by 8 bases, the J end by 1 base, with 15 bases between. Germline assignment: CDR1 SGHRS and CDR2 YFSETQ. The CDR3 has 14 residues. CDR3 protein: CASRPGQGNYGYTF. The CDR3 DNA reads as TGCGCCAGTCGGCCCGGTCAGGGTAACTATGGCTACACCTTC.

The J gene is TRBJ2-7, the V gene TRBV7-8; D is unclear. V lost 1 base and J 2 bases, leaving 6 bases between the germline ends. The CDR3 length is 13 residues. The germline gives CDR1 SGHVS, CDR2 FQNEAQ. For the CDR3, the DNA is TGTGCCAGCAGCTTAGTATCTCCCTACGAGCAGTACTTC. Translation: CASSLVSPYEQYF.

This clone was seen only a few times. The gene calls are TRBV19 and TRBJ2-7, with D perhaps matching TRBD1 (5 bases). V shed 4 bases and J shed 3 bases, with 10 bases lying between them. CDR1 and CDR2 from the germline V gene are LNHDA and SQIVND (reference sequence). The CDR3 is 13 amino acids. The CDR3 DNA is TGTGCCAGTAGTAGTTCAGGGTACTACGAGCAGTACTTC. It encodes CASSSSGYYEQYF.

CDR3 protein: CASSRQFATITEQFF. The CDR3 DNA is TGTGCCAGCAGCCGACAATTCGCAACGATCACTGAGCAGTTCTTC. The chain recombines TRBV7-3 with TRBJ2-1; D remains ambiguous. Germline CDR1 reads SGHTA; CDR2 reads FQGTGA. CDR3 length equals 15 residues. V was pared by 5 bases and J by 9 bases, with 20 bases between.

This clone was recorded once. The gene calls are TRBV27 and TRBJ2-5; 10 nucleotides match TRBD1. Near its end, the DNA agrees better with TRBJ2-7, so the J call may be wrong. The CDR3 runs to 15 residues. The V gene's germline CDR1 is MNHEY and CDR2 SMNVEV (reference sequence). CDR3 nucleotides: TGTGCCAGCAGTGTACAGGGGACAGGGGCCTACGAGCAGTACTTC. Its protein product is CASSVQGTGAYEQYF.

In its sample, this clone was seen a few times. This rearrangement joins TRBV7-9 to TRBJ2-5; 15 nucleotides agree with TRBD2. Germline V CDR1 and CDR2: SEHNR, FQNEAQ (reference sequence). The CDR3 consists of 15 residues. V lost 7 bases to trimming and J lost 5 bases; unmatched junction nucleotides: 5. CDR3 nucleotide sequence: TGTGCCAGCACCCGGACTAGCGGGGGGGGTGAGACCCAGTACTTC. Protein: CASTRTSGGGETQYF.

The count of this clone is one. V and J are TRBV7-2 and TRBJ2-7; 11 bases are a match to TRBD2. The CDR3 length is 15 residues. Germline-derived CDR1 and CDR2 are SGHTA and FQGNSA. The ends lost 4 bases at V and 3 bases at J; junction bases unmatched: 5. CDR3 nucleotides: TGTGCCAGCAGCTCCGGGACTAGCGGAAGCTACGAGCAGTACTTC. Translating gives CASSSGTSGSYEQYF. The full variable domain, with the rest looked up from reference TRBV7-2 and TRBJ2-7, is GAGVSQSPSNKVTEKGKDVELRCDPISGHTALYWYRQSLGQGLEFLIYFQGNSAPDKSGLPSDRFSAERTGGSVSTLTIQRTQQEDSAVYLCASSSGTSGSYEQYFGPGTRLTVT.

The rearrangement joins TRBV5-1 to TRBJ1-2; possibly TRBD1 for D (6 bases). Germline values: CDR1 SGHRS, CDR2 YFSETQ. The CDR3 covers 15 residues. V gave up 0 bases and J gave up 2 bases, with 11 bases separating them. CDR3 bases: TGCGCCAGCAGCTTGGACAGGGCGTCAAACTATGGCTACACCTTC. As protein: CASSLDRASNYGYTF.

The chain employs TRBV4-1 and TRBJ2-3, with 14 bases identical to TRBD2. Germline values: CDR1 MGHRA, CDR2 YSYEKL. Trimming cost V 4 bases and J 3 bases; bases outside gene matches: 12. The CDR3 contains 19 residues. CDR3 sequence reads: CASSPTSGGAAYLTDTQYF. Written as DNA, the CDR3 is TGCGCCAGCAGCCCGACTAGCGGGGGGGCCGCGTATTTGACAGATACGCAGTATTTT.

This clone has more than one count but fewer than ten. The V and J genes are TRBV27 and TRBJ2-1; 8 bases agree with TRBD2. The germline gives CDR1 MNHEY, CDR2 SMNVEV (reference sequence). With 1 base clipped from V and 7 bases from J, the junction kept 3 bases outside the gene matches. CDR3 length: 14 residues. In DNA form, the CDR3 reads TGTGCCAGCAGTTTATGGGCTAGCGGGAATGAGCAGTTCTTC. This gives the protein CASSLWASGNEQFF.